The clone carrying this T cell receptor beta chain came up many times. Its target is unknown. This record comes from a study of regulatory T cells in long-lasting Graves disease. At the level of the study: Antithyroid drug exposure in newly diagnosed Graves' patients had lasted under 3 months.

Time point specified: newly diagnosed GD, antithyroid drugs for less than 3 months. Making the TCR library involved RNA that had been extracted from PBMCs. Through Arm-PCR of CDR3 regions and iRepertoire HTBI primers, TCR beta libraries were built. TCRdb reanalysed the multiplex PCR reads using MiXCR and keeps one entry per CDR3 protein. The table has about 220,000 distinct CDR3 sequences, roughly a fifth seen once. Study findings and constraints: Relative to new patients (approximately 960), persistent patients exhibited greater sharing of public clonotypes (about 3,000).

These data were likewise used in another study, on T cells in Graves' hyperthyroidism and ophthalmopathy. That source notes: A 13 V-J model separated ophthalmopathy from stable hyperthyroidism.

This receptor was obtained from a woman under 40 with Graves disease. The sample in question was peripheral blood mononuclear cells (PBMCs), obtained at new diagnosis, from a patient treated with antithyroid drugs.

The CDR3 here is CASSEPKGAPNTGELFF. Here the CDR3 DNA reads TGTGCCAGCAGTGAACCGAAAGGGGCCCCGAACACCGGGGAGCTGTTTTTT. The chain carries TRBV2 and TRBJ2-2, with D maybe TRBD1 (5 bases). Germline V gene data show CDR1 as SNHLY and CDR2 as FYNNEI. The V and J ends lost 2 bases and 0 bases respectively, with 13 bases between them. CDR3 size: 17 residues.